These 15 T cell receptor beta chains share one sample of origin, sequenced in a study of CD8+CD57+ T cells in acquired aplastic anemia. CDR3 and TCR beta VDJ profiling relied on a genomic DNA template. TCRdb analysed the reads with MiXCR anew, one entry per CDR3 protein. This sample yields fewer than 250,000 distinct CDR3 sequences, of which roughly 50% are seen a single time; nearly 20% belongs to the top ten. Patients chosen for sequencing had CD8+CD57+ cells that had expanded, as shown by flow cytometry. The sample was sorted CD4+, CD8+, or CD8+CD57+ T cells (not recorded which) from PBMCs. These receptors were obtained from a human donor with aplastic anemia.

This clonotype was observed many times. V usage is TRBV6-2 or TRBV6-3 and J usage is TRBJ1-5; TRBD1 is a possible D gene (6 bases). This CDR3 is 13 amino acids long. Per the germline V gene, CDR1 is MNHEY and CDR2 is SVGEGT. The CDR3 DNA is TGTGCAAGCCAGGGGATCGGGAATCAGCCCCAGCATTTT. Protein sequence: CASQGIGNQPQHF.

CDR3 DNA: TGTGCCAGTAGTCAACAGGGGGGGACAGACTACGAGCAGTACTTC. This gives the protein CASSQQGGTDYEQYF. The V and J genes are TRBV19 and TRBJ2-7; a possible D gene is TRBD1 (8 bases). The V end was cut by 5 bases, the J end by 3 bases, with 17 bases between. CDR1 is LNHDA, CDR2 SQIVND, per germline (reference sequence). The CDR3 is made up of 15 amino acids.

This chain connects TRBV12-3 or TRBV12-4 to TRBJ2-7, with unresolved D. This CDR3 contains 13 residues. V was shortened by 2 bases and J by 6 bases, with 11 bases between the two germline ends. CDR3 residues: CASSLTDTSEQYV. The CDR3 bases are TGTGCCAGCAGTTTAACTGACACCAGCGAGCAGTACGTC.

This chain joins TRBV5-1 and TRBJ2-2; 8 positions agree with TRBD1. This CDR3 contains 18 residues. After removal of 6 bases from V and 2 bases from J, the junction contained 15 bases not matched to a gene. CDR1 and CDR2 (germline): SGHRS, YFSETQ. The DNA of the CDR3 is TGCGCCAGCACTTTGACAGGGGCGGTTGGTGGAAACACCGGGGAGCTGTTTTTT. This sequence encodes CASTLTGAVGGNTGELFF.

Notes on this clonotype: Being one base from a much bigger clone, this may be a read error. This chain joins TRBV19 and TRBJ2-2, with D possibly matching TRBD2 (5 bases). This CDR3 region has 13 residues. The germline V gene encodes CDR1 LNHDA and CDR2 SQIVND (reference sequence). CDR3 DNA: TGTGCCAGTAGTAAAAGACGGACCGGGGAGCCGTTTTTT. It yields the protein CASSKRRTGEPFF.

This clonotype was observed a handful of times. This chain connects TRBV29-1 to TRBJ2-5, with D possibly being TRBD1 or TRBD2 (5 bases each). Germline V lookup: CDR1 SQVTM, CDR2 ANQGSEA. The CDR3 has 12 amino acids. Trimming pared 6 bases from V and 1 base from J, leaving 9 bases between. This CDR3 reads CSVRDGQETQYF. CDR3 sequence (DNA): TGCAGCGTCCGGGACGGCCAAGAGACCCAGTACTTC.

The sample holds many counts of this clonotype. V and J are TRBV6-5 and TRBJ1-2, with D unclear. The CDR3 contains 16 residues. CDR1 MNHEY and CDR2 SVGAGI come from the germline V gene. Between the trimmed V and J ends, which lost 6 bases and 4 bases, there was a span of 21 bases. The CDR3 region has the DNA TGTGCCAGCAGGCAAGGTCGAGCTGCTTTGTCCTATGGCTACACCTTC. Its protein is CASRQGRAALSYGYTF.

At least ten counts were recorded for this clonotype. This rearrangement joins TRBV2 to TRBJ1-6; a possible D gene is TRBD1 (6 bases). The V end was cut by 10 bases, the J end by 9 bases, with 19 bases between. From germline, CDR1 is SNHLY and CDR2 FYNNEI. The CDR3 runs 14 residues. The CDR3 sequence is CATLQGSFTSPLHF. In nucleotides, the CDR3 is TGTGCCACGTTACAGGGTTCGTTTACTTCACCCCTCCACTTT.

The chain is built from TRBV7-2 and TRBJ1-1; 8 nucleotides line up with TRBD1. Looked up from germline, CDR1 is SGHTA and CDR2 is FQGNSA. This CDR3 is built from 15 residues. The J segment lost 4 bases and the V segment lost 4 bases, leaving 8 bases of the junction unmatched. This chain's CDR3 is CASSWATGGTTEAFF. CDR3 in DNA: TGTGCCAGCAGCTGGGCTACAGGGGGTACCACTGAAGCTTTCTTT. Supplemented by reference TRBV7-2 and TRBJ1-1, the full variable domain reads GAGVSQSPSNKVTEKGKDVELRCDPISGHTALYWYRQSLGQGLEFLIYFQGNSAPDKSGLPSDRFSAERTGGSVSTLTIQRTQQEDSAVYLCASSWATGGTTEAFFGQGTRLTVV.

This clonotype showed up many times. The chain couples TRBV12-3 or TRBV12-4 to TRBJ2-5, with D possibly being TRBD1 (6 bases). V lost 8 bases and J 0 bases, leaving 13 bases between the germline ends. The CDR3 is 14 residues long. CDR3 DNA sequence: TGTGCCAGCGGTCGACAGGCGTACCAAGAGACCCAGTACTTC. It is translated as CASGRQAYQETQYF.

This sequence joins TRBV9 and TRBJ1-2, with D maybe TRBD1 (6 bases). Germline V gene sequence: CDR1 SGDLS, CDR2 YYNGEE. This CDR3 has 16 residues. V lost 4 bases and J 3 bases, leaving 19 bases between the germline ends. The CDR3 region has the DNA TGTGCCAGCAGCCCAGGCGGGGGGGCAGGTGACTATGGCTACACCTTC. It codes for CASSPGGGAGDYGYTF.

In this sample, this clonotype turned up a few times. A read error may explain this, as a much larger clone is one base away. The rearrangement uses TRBV20-1 and TRBJ2-1, with 10 nucleotides matching TRBD2. The germline gives CDR1 DFQATT, CDR2 SNEGSKA (reference sequence). This CDR3 is built from 15 residues. The V segment lost 2 bases and the J segment 9 bases; nucleotides outside the gene matches: 10. The CDR3 region is CSARTGTSATSEQFF. DNA for the CDR3: TGCAGTGCTAGAACCGGGACTAGCGCAACCAGTGAGCAGTTCTTC.

This clonotype was observed at least ten times. The chain is built from TRBV6-5 and TRBJ1-1; D may be TRBD1 (5 bases). Germline V CDR1 and CDR2: MNHEY, SVGAGI. V gave up 7 bases and J gave up 6 bases, with 9 bases separating them. CDR3 length: 11 residues. CDR3 sequence reads: CASTRGAEAFF. CDR3 nucleotides: TGTGCCAGCACTCGAGGGGCTGAAGCTTTCTTT.

This clonotype occurred many times. The V gene is TRBV5-1, the J gene TRBJ1-4; D is ambiguous. The CDR3 consists of 15 residues. V was shortened by 0 bases and J by 4 bases, with 10 bases between the two germline ends. Germline V gene sequence: CDR1 SGHRS, CDR2 YFSETQ. The CDR3 sequence is CASSLAGNNNEKLFF. The CDR3 DNA reads TGCGCCAGCAGCTTGGCCGGGAATAATAATGAAAAACTGTTTTTT.

This clonotype showed up many times. The chain links TRBV19 to TRBJ1-3; D is possibly TRBD1 (6 bases). CDR1 and CDR2 from the germline V gene are LNHDA and SQIVND (reference sequence). CDR3 length: 13 residues. The V gene lost 5 bases and the J gene lost 3 bases, with 8 bases spanning the gap. The CDR3 loop reads CASSRGHGNTIYF. The CDR3 DNA reads TGTGCCAGTAGTCGGGGACATGGAAACACCATATATTTT.